This passage covers 29 T cell receptor beta chains from one sample sequenced in a study of preoperative IRX-2 immunotherapy in early breast cancer. Regarding treatment: preoperative locoregional IRX-2 cytokine immunotherapy. The method was immunoSEQ multiplex PCR; TCRdb's version includes in-frame clones alone and lacks a portion of them. The sample holds about 43,000 clones; about 95% are singletons and the top ten take roughly 1.6%. The source material was tumor tissue, sampled after IRX-2 immunotherapy. The source is a human donor with breast cancer.

V usage is TRBV18 and J usage is TRBJ2-7; 12 bases map to TRBD1. Trimming removed 6 bases from V and 6 bases from J; junction bases left unmatched: 6. Germline values: CDR1 KGHSH, CDR2 LQKENI. There are 14 residues in the CDR3. CDR3 in amino acids: CASSSGTGGFEQYF. CDR3 DNA: TGTGCCAGCTCGTCCGGGACAGGGGGCTTCGAGCAGTACTTC.

J is TRBJ2-4 and V is TRBV27; TRBD2 matches 10 bases. Germline loops: CDR1 MNHEY, CDR2 SMNVEV (reference sequence). The V and J ends lost 2 bases and 0 bases, in that order; junction bases with no gene match: 4. The CDR3 totals 17 residues. CDR3 sequence: CASSLRAGGLAKNIQYF. CDR3 coding DNA: TGTGCCAGCAGTTTACGAGCGGGGGGGCTAGCCAAAAACATTCAGTACTTC.

The J gene is TRBJ1-1, the V gene TRBV18; 8 positions match TRBD1. This CDR3 spans 14 amino acids. With V trimmed by 3 bases and J by 6 bases, 6 bases remained unmatched. Germline assignment: CDR1 KGHSH and CDR2 LQKENI. The CDR3 is CASSPDRERPEAFF. The CDR3 coding sequence is TGTGCCAGCTCACCGGACAGGGAGAGGCCTGAAGCTTTCTTT.

The chain employs TRBV2 and TRBJ2-7, with D possibly TRBD2 on 5 matching bases. The ends were cut back, 0 bases at V and 4 bases at J, with 10 bases in the middle. This CDR3 is built from 14 residues. Germline V lookup: CDR1 SNHLY, CDR2 FYNNEI. The chain's CDR3 is CASSEARVVYEQYF. CDR3 coding DNA: TGTGCCAGCAGTGAAGCGAGGGTTGTGTACGAGCAGTACTTC.

This clone was seen only once. The chain combines TRBV5-4 with TRBJ2-2, with a possible D match to TRBD2 (7 bases). Trimming pared 0 bases from V and 1 base from J, leaving 10 bases between. This CDR3 is 16 amino acids long. Germline V lookup: CDR1 SGHNT, CDR2 YYREEE (reference sequence). The CDR3 coding sequence is TGTGCCAGCAGCTTGGAAGCGGGACAGAACACCGGGGAGCTGTTTTTT. It yields the protein CASSLEAGQNTGELFF.

V and J are TRBV30 and TRBJ1-1; TRBD1 matches at 8 bases. J lost 3 bases, V lost 1 base, and 7 bases had no gene match. The CDR3 loop spans 15 amino acids. The germline V gene has CDR1 GTSNPN and CDR2 SVGIG (reference sequence). The DNA of the CDR3 is TGTGCCTGGAGTGAAAAGACAGGGGCTTACACTGAAGCTTTCTTT. The encoded protein is CAWSEKTGAYTEAFF.

The J gene is TRBJ2-2, the V gene TRBV6-5; the D gene is possibly TRBD1 (6 bases). This CDR3 region has 12 residues. V dropped 6 bases and J dropped 8 bases, with 10 bases sitting between them. The germline CDR1 and CDR2 sequences are MNHEY and SVGAGI. CDR3 protein: CASSNRVGELFF. The CDR3 DNA is TGTGCCAGCAGCAACAGGGTGGGGGAGCTGTTTTTT.

This chain connects TRBV28 to TRBJ2-1; D call uncertain. The germline V and J ends were trimmed by 5 bases and 9 bases, with 11 bases remaining between them. Germline loops: CDR1 MDHEN, CDR2 SYDVKM. The CDR3 length is 12 residues. The chain's CDR3 is CASSTYLGEQFF. CDR3 nucleotides: TGTGCCAGCAGTACCTATCTCGGTGAGCAGTTCTTC.

V is TRBV7-2 and J is TRBJ1-2; D is perhaps TRBD1 (5 bases). V lost 2 bases to trimming and J lost 8 bases, with 18 bases between them. The CDR3 consists of 15 residues. Germline V gene lookup returns CDR1 SGHTA and CDR2 FQGNSA. CDR3 in amino acids: CASSLREAAGRGYTF. Written as DNA, the CDR3 is TGTGCCAGCAGCTTAAGGGAAGCAGCAGGGCGGGGCTACACCTTC.

The genes are TRBV18 and TRBJ2-4; no firm D call. V lost 0 bases and J 5 bases, leaving 11 bases between the germline ends. The CDR3 is 15 residues long. Germline-derived CDR1 and CDR2 are KGHSH and LQKENI. Written as DNA, the CDR3 is TGTGCCAGCTCACCACCGTTTGGCCCACAAAACATTCAGTACTTC. This sequence encodes CASSPPFGPQNIQYF.

This clone has a single count. The rearrangement uses TRBV18 and TRBJ1-5; weak D call: TRBD1 (6 bases). The CDR3 is made up of 14 amino acids. CDR1 KGHSH and CDR2 LQKENI come from the germline V gene. Trimming shortened V by 3 bases and J by 3 bases, and 9 bases separated the two germline ends. The DNA for the CDR3 is TGTGCCAGCTCACCGGACAGAAACAATCAGCCCCAGCATTTT. Translating it yields CASSPDRNNQPQHF.

The chain employs TRBV5-1 and TRBJ2-1; 9 bases fit TRBD2. This CDR3 has 16 amino acids. After removal of 4 bases from V and 0 bases from J, the junction contained 5 bases not matched to a gene. The germline V gene has CDR1 SGHRS and CDR2 YFSETQ. The CDR3: CASSGLAGVSYNEQFF. The CDR3, as DNA: TGCGCCAGCAGCGGGTTAGCGGGAGTCTCCTACAATGAGCAGTTCTTC. Using reference TRBV5-1 and TRBJ2-1 for the parts outside the CDR3, the full variable domain is KAGVTQTPRYLIKTRGQQVTLSCSPISGHRSVSWYQQTPGQGLQFLFEYFSETQRNKGNFPGRFSGRQFSNSRSEMNVSTLELGDSALYLCASSGLAGVSYNEQFFGPGTRLTVL.

The CDR3, as DNA: TGCGCCAGCAGCCGACAGGGGGGAGAGACCCAGTACTTC. This codes for CASSRQGGETQYF. This chain uses TRBV4-3 with TRBJ2-5; TRBD1 agrees at 9 bases. Germline CDR1 LGHNA, CDR2 YSLEER. There are 13 residues in the CDR3. V was clipped by 4 bases and J by 4 bases; unmatched bases: 1.

The rearrangement uses TRBV18 and TRBJ2-5, with TRBD1 as a possible D gene (6 bases). Trimming removed 0 bases at V and 5 bases at J, with 13 bases between. Per germline, CDR1 KGHSH and CDR2 LQKENI. The CDR3 totals 15 residues. The CDR3 reads CASSPPVRGWETQYF. The CDR3 DNA sequence: TGTGCCAGCTCACCACCCGTCAGGGGATGGGAGACCCAGTACTTC.

The chain carries TRBV7-8 and TRBJ1-5; perhaps TRBD1 as D (6 bases). This CDR3 spans 15 amino acids. V was shortened by 5 bases and J by 2 bases, with 13 bases between the two germline ends. CDR1 and CDR2 (germline): SGHVS, FQNEAQ. This chain's CDR3 is CASSEIRQGNQPQHF. The CDR3 bases are TGTGCCAGCAGCGAGATTCGACAGGGCAATCAGCCCCAGCATTTT.

This clone occurred once. The chain is built from TRBV5-4 and TRBJ2-1, with 9 nucleotides matching TRBD2. V was clipped by 2 bases and J by 5 bases; unmatched bases: 8. Germline V gene lookup returns CDR1 SGHNT and CDR2 YYREEE (reference sequence). CDR3 length: 16 residues. The CDR3 protein is CASSFVREGLNNEQFF. Written as DNA, the CDR3 is TGTGCCAGCAGCTTTGTGCGGGAGGGCCTAAACAATGAGCAGTTCTTC.

V gene TRBV11-3 combines with J gene TRBJ2-1; 10 bases are shared with TRBD2. CDR3 length: 15 residues. J lost 7 bases, V lost 4 bases, and 7 bases had no gene match. Germline CDR1 is SGHNT and CDR2 is YENEEA. The DNA of the CDR3 is TGTGCCAGCAGCTCCGGGACTAGCGCGTTGAATGAGCAGTTCTTC. The encoded protein is CASSSGTSALNEQFF.

V is TRBV5-4 and J is TRBJ1-2, with D perhaps TRBD1 (6 bases). CDR1 and CDR2 from the germline V gene are SGHNT and YYREEE (reference sequence). V lost 3 bases and J 6 bases, leaving 15 bases between the germline ends. There are 14 residues in the CDR3. For the CDR3, the DNA is TGTGCCAGCAGCTCAGCTACTACAGGGCATGGCTACACCTTC. Its translation: CASSSATTGHGYTF.

CDR3 in DNA: TGCGCCAGCAGCTTGGGAGGTAATGAAGCTTTCTTT. Protein sequence: CASSLGGNEAFF. The chain couples TRBV5-1 to TRBJ1-1; D is uncertain. CDR1 and CDR2 (germline): SGHRS, YFSETQ. V dropped 0 bases and J dropped 7 bases, with 7 bases sitting between them. This CDR3 comprises 12 residues. Together with reference TRBV5-1 and TRBJ1-1, the CDR3 gives the full variable domain: KAGVTQTPRYLIKTRGQQVTLSCSPISGHRSVSWYQQTPGQGLQFLFEYFSETQRNKGNFPGRFSGRQFSNSRSEMNVSTLELGDSALYLCASSLGGNEAFFGQGTRLTVV.

The V call is TRBV4-1, the J call TRBJ2-4; 8 nucleotides match TRBD2. The V gene's germline CDR1 is MGHRA and CDR2 YSYEKL. V gave up 5 bases and J gave up 7 bases; unmatched junction bases: 10. The CDR3 covers 15 residues. The CDR3 spells CASSEGLAGLNIQYF. CDR3 DNA: TGCGCCAGCAGCGAAGGACTAGCTGGACTCAACATTCAGTACTTC.

The rearrangement links TRBV4-3 to TRBJ1-4; D uncertain. V was cut by 0 bases and J by 0 bases, with 2 bases left in between. CDR1 LGHNA and CDR2 YSLEER come from the germline V gene. This CDR3 region has 14 residues. The CDR3 DNA sequence: TGCGCCAGCAGCCAAGAAGCAACTAATGAAAAACTGTTTTTT. As protein: CASSQEATNEKLFF.

The rearrangement links TRBV7-2 to TRBJ2-7; D is possibly TRBD2 (7 bases). This CDR3 is built from 14 residues. Germline lookup yields CDR1 SGHTA and CDR2 FQGNSA. The V and J ends lost 0 bases and 5 bases respectively, with 11 bases between them. In nucleotides, the CDR3 is TGTGCCAGCAGCTTAGCGGGGGGGCCCCACGAGCAGTACTTC. Its protein product is CASSLAGGPHEQYF.

The V gene is TRBV7-9, the J gene TRBJ1-1; 10 nucleotides match TRBD1. J lost 4 bases, V lost 8 bases, and 4 bases had no gene match. CDR1 and CDR2 from the germline V gene are SEHNR and FQNEAQ (reference sequence). The CDR3 sequence is 13 residues long. This CDR3 reads CASSRDRGTEAFF. CDR3 sequence (DNA): TGTGCCAGCTCCCGGGACAGGGGCACTGAAGCTTTCTTT.

This chain links TRBV7-9 with TRBJ2-7; perhaps TRBD1 as D (5 bases). Trimming removed 0 bases at V and 3 bases at J, with 12 bases between. Per the germline V gene, CDR1 is SEHNR and CDR2 is FQNEAQ (reference sequence). The CDR3 is 15 residues long. The CDR3 DNA follows: TGTGCCAGCAGCTTAGCGCAGGGCAGTAACTACGAGCAGTACTTC. Its protein is CASSLAQGSNYEQYF.

The chain carries TRBV4-3 and TRBJ2-2; D is unresolved. This CDR3 spans 16 amino acids. Germline assignment: CDR1 LGHNA and CDR2 YSLEER. The V end lost 0 bases, the J end lost 8 bases, and 16 bases lay between the germline ends. CDR3 sequence (DNA): TGCGCCAGCAGCCAAGAGTTGATCGGCCCCGCGGGGGAGCTGTTTTTT. Translating gives CASSQELIGPAGELFF.

In its sample, this clone was seen once. The V call is TRBV18, the J call TRBJ2-3; D unresolved. Germline V gene sequence: CDR1 KGHSH, CDR2 LQKENI. The V gene lost 2 bases and the J gene lost 3 bases, with 12 bases spanning the gap. The CDR3 is made up of 15 amino acids. CDR3 nucleotide sequence: TGTGCCAGCTCACCAGTCCATCCGTTTACAGATACGCAGTATTTT. It is translated as CASSPVHPFTDTQYF.

V usage is TRBV5-1 and J usage is TRBJ1-6; tentatively, D is TRBD1 (5 bases). This CDR3 is built from 15 residues. Deletions cut 0 bases from V and 9 bases from J, with 13 bases between. Germline CDR1 SGHRS, CDR2 YFSETQ. CDR3 sequence (DNA): TGCGCCAGCAGCTTGGGAAGGAGGGGAAGTTCACCCCTCCACTTT. Amino acid sequence: CASSLGRRGSSPLHF.

This clone has more than one count but fewer than ten. This chain links TRBV7-3 with TRBJ2-1; 11 bases line up with TRBD2. The CDR3 is 16 residues long. With V trimmed by 3 bases and J by 4 bases, 5 bases remained unmatched. CDR1 and CDR2 from the germline V gene are SGHTA and FQGTGA. This CDR3 is CASSFETSGTYNEQFF. The DNA of the CDR3 is TGTGCCAGCAGCTTTGAGACTAGCGGGACATACAATGAGCAGTTCTTC. The full variable domain, with the rest looked up from reference TRBV7-3 and TRBJ2-1, is GAGVSQTPSNKVTEKGKYVELRCDPISGHTALYWYRQSLGQGPEFLIYFQGTGAADDSGLPNDRFFAVRPEGSVSTLKIQRTERGDSAVYLCASSFETSGTYNEQFFGPGTRLTVL.

This clone was counted once. This rearrangement joins TRBV27 to TRBJ2-7; TRBD2 might be the D (5 bases). Trimming cost V 2 bases and J 1 base, with 12 bases left between them. The CDR3 sequence is 15 residues long. CDR1 and CDR2 from the germline V gene are MNHEY and SMNVEV (reference sequence). The CDR3, as DNA: TGTGCCAGCAGTTTAAGTTATTGGGAGTCCTACGAGCAGTACTTC. The encoded protein is CASSLSYWESYEQYF.